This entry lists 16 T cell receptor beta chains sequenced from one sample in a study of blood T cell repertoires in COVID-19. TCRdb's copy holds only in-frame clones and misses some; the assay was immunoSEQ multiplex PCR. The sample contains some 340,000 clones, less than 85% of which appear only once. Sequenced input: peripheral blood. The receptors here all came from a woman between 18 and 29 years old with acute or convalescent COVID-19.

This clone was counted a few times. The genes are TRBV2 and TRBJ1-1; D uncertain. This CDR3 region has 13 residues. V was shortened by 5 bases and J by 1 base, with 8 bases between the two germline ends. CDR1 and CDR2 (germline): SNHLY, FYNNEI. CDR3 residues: CASSRLSNTEAFF. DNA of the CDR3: TGTGCCAGCAGTAGACTCTCGAACACTGAAGCTTTCTTT.

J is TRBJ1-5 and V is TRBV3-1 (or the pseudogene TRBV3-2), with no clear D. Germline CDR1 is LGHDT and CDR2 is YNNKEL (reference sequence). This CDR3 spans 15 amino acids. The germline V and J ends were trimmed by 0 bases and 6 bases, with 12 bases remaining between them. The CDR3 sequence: CASSQDLESGQPQHF. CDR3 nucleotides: TGTGCCAGCAGCCAAGATCTGGAATCGGGTCAGCCCCAGCATTTT.

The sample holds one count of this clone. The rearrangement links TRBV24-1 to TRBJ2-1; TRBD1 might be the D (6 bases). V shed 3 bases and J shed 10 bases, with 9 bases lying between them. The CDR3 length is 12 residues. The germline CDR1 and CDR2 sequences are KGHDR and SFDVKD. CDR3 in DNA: TGTGCCACCAGTGATGTCAGGGGCGAGCAGTTCTTC. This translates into CATSDVRGEQFF.

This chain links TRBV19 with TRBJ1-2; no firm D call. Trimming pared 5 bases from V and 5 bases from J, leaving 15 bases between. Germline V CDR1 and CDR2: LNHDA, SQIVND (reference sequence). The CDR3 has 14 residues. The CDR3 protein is CASSSNQRDYGYTF. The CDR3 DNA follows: TGTGCCAGTAGTTCCAACCAGCGGGATTATGGCTACACCTTC.

This CDR3 is CASGFSGGRLGTEAFF. The CDR3 DNA reads TGTGCTAGTGGTTTTTCGGGGGGTCGGCTGGGAACTGAAGCTTTCTTT. The chain is built from TRBV12-5 and TRBJ1-1, with D possibly TRBD1 on 5 matching bases. Trimming took off 3 bases at V and 5 bases at J, with 19 bases between the two ends. The length of the CDR3 is 16 residues. CDR1 LGHNT and CDR2 FRNRAP come from the germline V gene.

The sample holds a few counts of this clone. Written as DNA, the CDR3 is TGTGCCAGCGCTGCGGGGCCCACCAACGTTGGAGGCTACACCTTC. This gives the protein CASAAGPTNVGGYTF. V is TRBV19 and J is TRBJ1-2; weak D call: TRBD1 (5 bases). CDR1 LNHDA and CDR2 SQIVND come from the germline V gene (reference sequence). There are 15 residues in the CDR3. V was clipped by 9 bases and J by 8 bases, with 25 bases between them.

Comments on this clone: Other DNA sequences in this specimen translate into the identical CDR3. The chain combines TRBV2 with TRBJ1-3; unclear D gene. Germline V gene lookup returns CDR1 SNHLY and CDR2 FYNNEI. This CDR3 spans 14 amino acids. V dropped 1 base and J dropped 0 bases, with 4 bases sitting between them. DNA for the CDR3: TGTGCCAGCAGTGAAGGTAGCTCTGGAAACACCATATATTTT. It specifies CASSEGSSGNTIYF.

The CDR3, as DNA: TGTGCCAGCAGTGGGCCCTATGAGCAGTTCTTC. It is translated as CASSGPYEQFF. This chain links TRBV28 with TRBJ2-1; D remains ambiguous. The CDR3 totals 11 residues. Trimming left V 5 bases short and J 8 bases short, with 7 bases between. Germline assignment: CDR1 MDHEN and CDR2 SYDVKM.

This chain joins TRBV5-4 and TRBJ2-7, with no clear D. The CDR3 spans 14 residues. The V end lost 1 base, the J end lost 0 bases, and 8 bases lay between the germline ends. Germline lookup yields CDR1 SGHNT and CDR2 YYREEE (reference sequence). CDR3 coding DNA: TGTGCCAGCAGCTTGCACCCCAGCTCCTACGAGCAGTACTTC. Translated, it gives CASSLHPSSYEQYF.

CDR3 protein: CASREVGANTGELFF. In nucleotides, the CDR3 is TGTGCCAGCCGCGAGGTCGGCGCGAACACCGGGGAGCTGTTTTTT. The chain recombines TRBV6-5 with TRBJ2-2; D ambiguous. The germline V gene encodes CDR1 MNHEY and CDR2 SVGAGI. Trimming pared 8 bases from V and 0 bases from J, leaving 13 bases between. This CDR3 region has 15 residues.

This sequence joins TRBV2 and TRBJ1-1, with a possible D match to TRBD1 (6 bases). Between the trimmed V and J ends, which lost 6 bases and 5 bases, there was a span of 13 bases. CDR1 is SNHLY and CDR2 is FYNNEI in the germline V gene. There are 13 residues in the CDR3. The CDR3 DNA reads TGTGCCAGCAGCGTACAGGGAGAGACTGAAGCTTTCTTT. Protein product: CASSVQGETEAFF.

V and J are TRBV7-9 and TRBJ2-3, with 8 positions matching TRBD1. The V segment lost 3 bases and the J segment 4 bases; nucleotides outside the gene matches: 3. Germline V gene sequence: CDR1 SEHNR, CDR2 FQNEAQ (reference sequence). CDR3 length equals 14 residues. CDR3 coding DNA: TGTGCCAGCAGCTTGGACAGGGTGGCAGATACGCAGTATTTT. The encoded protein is CASSLDRVADTQYF. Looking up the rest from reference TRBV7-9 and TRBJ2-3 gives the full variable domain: DTGVSQNPRHKITKRGQNVTFRCDPISEHNRLYWYRQTLGQGPEFLTYFQNEAQLEKSRLLSDRFSAERPKGSFSTLEIQRTEQGDSAMYLCASSLDRVADTQYFGPGTRLTVL.

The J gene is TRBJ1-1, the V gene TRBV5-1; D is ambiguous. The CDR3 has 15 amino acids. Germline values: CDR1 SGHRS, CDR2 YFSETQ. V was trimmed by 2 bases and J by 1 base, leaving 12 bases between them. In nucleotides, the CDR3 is TGCGCCAGCAGCTTACGATCAGAAGAGAACACTGAAGCTTTCTTT. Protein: CASSLRSEENTEAFF. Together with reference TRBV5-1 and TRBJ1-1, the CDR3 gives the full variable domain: KAGVTQTPRYLIKTRGQQVTLSCSPISGHRSVSWYQQTPGQGLQFLFEYFSETQRNKGNFPGRFSGRQFSNSRSEMNVSTLELGDSALYLCASSLRSEENTEAFFGQGTRLTVV.

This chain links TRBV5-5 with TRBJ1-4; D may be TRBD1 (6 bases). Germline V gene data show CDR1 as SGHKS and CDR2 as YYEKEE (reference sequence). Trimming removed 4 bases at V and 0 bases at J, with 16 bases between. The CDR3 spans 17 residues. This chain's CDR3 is CASSPLSDRTTNEKLFF. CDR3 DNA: TGTGCCAGCAGCCCTTTATCCGACAGGACAACTAATGAAAAACTGTTTTTT.

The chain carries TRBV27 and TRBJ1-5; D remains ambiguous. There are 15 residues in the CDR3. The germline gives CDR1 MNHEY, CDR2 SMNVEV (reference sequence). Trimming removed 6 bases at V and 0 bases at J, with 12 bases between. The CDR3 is CASSYSGDSNQPQHF. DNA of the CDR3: TGTGCCAGCAGCTACTCGGGAGATAGCAATCAGCCCCAGCATTTT.

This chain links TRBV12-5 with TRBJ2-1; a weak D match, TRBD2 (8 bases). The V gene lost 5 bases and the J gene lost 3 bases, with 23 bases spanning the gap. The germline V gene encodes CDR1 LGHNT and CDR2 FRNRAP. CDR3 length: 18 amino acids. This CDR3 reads CASGTRTGFGTSYNEQFF. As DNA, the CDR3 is TGTGCTAGTGGTACACGGACAGGCTTCGGGACTAGCTACAATGAGCAGTTCTTC.